The clone carrying this T cell receptor delta chain was counted only a few times. Being one base from a much bigger clone, this may be a read error. In germline, CDR1 is GEAIGNYY, CDR2 EKD. The CDR3 is 20 residues long. TCRdb fed the reads to CATT. Here the sample spans about 3,800 delta-chain clones, approximately 4.3% being singletons. The data originate from a study of gamma-delta chains in newborns, infants, children. About the research overall: Microbial exposure reportedly drives polyclonal innate γδ T cell expansion after birth.

The chain joins TRDV2 to TRDJ3, with 9 bases fitting TRDD3. The specimen sequenced was blood. This clonotype originated in a child who was a newborn, infant or young child, either healthy, febrile or measles-vaccinated (not recorded which). The CDR3 loop is CACDTVLGDRSSWDTRQVFF. CDR3 sequence (DNA): TGTGCCTGTGACACCGTTCTGGGGGATCGGAGCTCCTGGGACACCCGACAGGTGTTTTTC.